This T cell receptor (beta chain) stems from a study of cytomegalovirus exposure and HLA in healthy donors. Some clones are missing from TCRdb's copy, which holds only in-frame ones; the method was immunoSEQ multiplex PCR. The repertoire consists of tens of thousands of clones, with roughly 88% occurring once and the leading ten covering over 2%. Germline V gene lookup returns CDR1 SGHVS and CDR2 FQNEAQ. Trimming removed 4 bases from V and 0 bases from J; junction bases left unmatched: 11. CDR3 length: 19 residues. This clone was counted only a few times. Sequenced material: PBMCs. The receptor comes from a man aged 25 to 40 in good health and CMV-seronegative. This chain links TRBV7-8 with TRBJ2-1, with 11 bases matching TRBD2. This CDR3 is CASSSALAGAESSYNEQFF. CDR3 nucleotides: TGTGCCAGCAGCTCCGCACTAGCGGGGGCCGAAAGCTCCTACAATGAGCAGTTCTTC.